Sequencing of this T cell receptor beta chain was carried out in a study of cytomegalovirus exposure and HLA in healthy donors. Whole-study results and caveats: Differences between HLA loci emerged in a later analysis of TCR association rates, with DRB1 most and HLA-C fewest. Researchers counted around 180 TCR beta chains as cytomegalovirus-associated.

Use of 60 Vbeta and 13 Jbeta primers characterized the PCR. The repertoire was sequenced with immunoSEQ multiplex PCR; TCRdb's copy has only in-frame clones and lacks some. The sample lists about 200,000 clones, about 78% occurring once. This clone was observed a handful of times. Its antigen is as yet unknown. The source of this sequence is a male donor in good health and CMV-seronegative. The sample comprised PBMCs.

CDR3 coding DNA: TGTGCCAGCAGCTTAGGGGGCCCGAGCTCCTACAATGAGCAGTTCTTC. It codes for CASSLGGPSSYNEQFF. The chain recombines TRBV7-3 with TRBJ2-1; a possible D gene is TRBD1 (6 bases). V lost 2 bases and J 0 bases, leaving 11 bases between the germline ends. The CDR3 is 16 residues long. Germline V CDR1 and CDR2: SGHTA, FQGTGA. The entire variable domain, with the rest obtained from reference TRBV7-3 and TRBJ2-1, is as follows: GAGVSQTPSNKVTEKGKYVELRCDPISGHTALYWYRQSLGQGPEFLIYFQGTGAADDSGLPNDRFFAVRPEGSVSTLKIQRTERGDSAVYLCASSLGGPSSYNEQFFGPGTRLTVL.